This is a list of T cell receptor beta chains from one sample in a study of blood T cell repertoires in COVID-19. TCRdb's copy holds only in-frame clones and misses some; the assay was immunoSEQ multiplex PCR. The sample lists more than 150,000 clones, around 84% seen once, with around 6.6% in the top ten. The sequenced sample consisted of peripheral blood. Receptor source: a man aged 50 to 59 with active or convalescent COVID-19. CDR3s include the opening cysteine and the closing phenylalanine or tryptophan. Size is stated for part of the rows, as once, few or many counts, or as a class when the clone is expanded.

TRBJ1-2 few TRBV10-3 CATTQSTGGLYGYTF
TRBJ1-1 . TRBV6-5 CASSYRSSGTEAFF
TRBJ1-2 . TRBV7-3 CASSLSTSGGYTF
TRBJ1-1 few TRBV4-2 CASSEPQGSTEAFF
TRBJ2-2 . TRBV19 CASSRGLAGHANTGELFF
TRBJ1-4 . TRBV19 CASMSGDATNEKLFF
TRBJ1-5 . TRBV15 CATSRASPGQGDQPQHF
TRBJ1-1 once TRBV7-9 CASSLGPPSGWGTEAFF
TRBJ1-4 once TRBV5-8 CASRIDRGRDEKLFF
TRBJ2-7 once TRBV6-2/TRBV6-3 CASSGPEQYF
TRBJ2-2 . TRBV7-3 CASSPWTSGGTGELFF
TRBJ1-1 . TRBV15 CATSGLTGSLTEAFF
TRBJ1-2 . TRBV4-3 CASSQHRDSYGYTF
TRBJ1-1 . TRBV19 CASSRLRNTEAFF
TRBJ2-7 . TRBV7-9 CASSLARDAGGSYEQYF